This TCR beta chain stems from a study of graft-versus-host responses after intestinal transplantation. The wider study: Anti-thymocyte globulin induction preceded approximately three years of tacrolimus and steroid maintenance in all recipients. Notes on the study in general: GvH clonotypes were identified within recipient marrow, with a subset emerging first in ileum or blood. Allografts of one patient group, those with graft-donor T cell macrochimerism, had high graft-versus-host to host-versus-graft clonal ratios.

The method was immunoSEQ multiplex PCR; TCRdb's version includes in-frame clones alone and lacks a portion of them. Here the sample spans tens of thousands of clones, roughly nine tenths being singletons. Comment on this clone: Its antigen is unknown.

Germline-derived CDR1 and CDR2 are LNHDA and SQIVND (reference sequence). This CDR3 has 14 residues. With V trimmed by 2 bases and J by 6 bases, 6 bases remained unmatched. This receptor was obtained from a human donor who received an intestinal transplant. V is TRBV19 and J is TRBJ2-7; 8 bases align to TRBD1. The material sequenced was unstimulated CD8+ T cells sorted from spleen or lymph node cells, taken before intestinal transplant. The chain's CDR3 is CASSIRTGWREQYF. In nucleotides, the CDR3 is TGTGCCAGTAGTATACGGACAGGGTGGCGCGAGCAGTACTTC. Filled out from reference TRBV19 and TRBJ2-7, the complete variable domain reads DGGITQSPKYLFRKEGQNVTLSCEQNLNHDAMYWYRQDPGQGLRLIYYSQIVNDFQKGDIAEGYSVSREKKESFPLTVTSAQKNPTAFYLCASSIRTGWREQYFGPGTRLTVT.